This section outlines one TCR beta chain sequence together with its context. Its antigen is unknown. There are 16 residues in the CDR3. The V end was cut by 4 bases, the J end by 4 bases, with 19 bases between. From germline, CDR1 is SGHTA and CDR2 FQGNSA. This sample was included in a study of OX40 agonist ivuxolimab in advanced cancers. Study at large: Every 2 weeks, patients got intravenous ivuxolimab at one of six dose levels (0.01-10 mg/kg).

Study observations and caveats: What antigens the expanded peripheral T cells recognized was never established.

Blood draws occurred at baseline, cycle 4 day 1, and cycle 7 day 1. Profiled with immunoSEQ multiplex PCR; TCRdb holds only in-frame clones, not every one. The sample records some 50,000 clones, about 90% being singletons. The V and J genes are TRBV7-2 and TRBJ1-2; D is perhaps TRBD1 (6 bases). The sample in question was CD4+ or CD8+ T cells sorted from blood, obtained in a trial of the OX40 agonist ivuxolimab. The sequence came from an adult with an advanced solid tumor such as melanoma, head and neck, liver or kidney cancer. CDR3 sequence (DNA): TGTGCCAGCAGCTCCCCGGCACAGGGACTCCGCTATGGCTACACCTTC. Translating gives CASSSPAQGLRYGYTF. Based on the CDR3 plus reference TRBV7-2 and TRBJ1-2, the full variable domain is GAGVSQSPSNKVTEKGKDVELRCDPISGHTALYWYRQSLGQGLEFLIYFQGNSAPDKSGLPSDRFSAERTGGSVSTLTIQRTQQEDSAVYLCASSSPAQGLRYGYTFGSGTRLTVV.